This T cell receptor (beta chain) was sequenced for a study of T-cell reconstitution after alpha-beta-depleted transplantation in children. Study-level results: Surviving recipient T cells and thymic progenitors underlay high day-60 TCRbeta diversity in some patients. Alpha-beta T cells present about two months after transplant were reported to originate from several hundred expanded graft clones. Hyperexpanded clones declined; after one year, newly produced T cells mostly supplied diversity.

This clonotype was recorded a few times. Its antigen remains unidentified. As it was prepared, the TCRbeta library received unique molecular identifiers. TCRdb ran MiXCR on the PCR reads and lists one entry per CDR3 protein. The sample carries hundreds of thousands of distinct CDR3 sequences, 10% to 15% recorded once. The TCR comes from a male patient under 18 who had a stem cell transplant for acute myeloid leukemia, so the T cells may come from the graft donor. The sample here was PBMCs, mostly from graft donor cells, taken 360 days after TCRalphabeta/CD19-depleted stem cell transplant.

CDR3 DNA sequence: TGTGCCAGCAGCTTCTACAGGGGTTCACCCTACGAGCAGTACTTC. This codes for CASSFYRGSPYEQYF. V gene TRBV7-6 combines with J gene TRBJ2-7, with 7 bases that match TRBD1. From germline, CDR1 is SGHVS and CDR2 FNYEAQ. Losses at the gene ends were 3 bases for V and 2 bases for J; bases not matched to a gene: 7. This CDR3 is 15 amino acids long.